This T cell receptor beta chain appears in the sequencing data of a study of early T cells in non-severe SARS-CoV-2 infection (dated by TCRdb to the early 2020s). About the full investigation: TCR sequencing used bulk RNA from unsorted whole blood, so alpha and beta chains could not be paired. Overall study results and their limits: Matching against VDJdb was skewed toward anti-spike CD8 responses, likely underestimated virus-specific expansions, and missed private and CD4 specificities.

The method behind the library was 5' RACE. Reads for this sample came from a NextSeq 500. Unique molecular identifiers were attached to individual cDNA molecules in the TCR library protocol so that sequencing error and PCR bias could be corrected. TCR alpha and beta chains were both sequenced, and the abundances of alpha and beta sequences in each sample were closely correlated with each other. As for the authors' bioinformatics: V gene, J gene and CDR3 annotation of TCR sequences was performed with Decombinator V4. Expanded TCRs were defined as changing significantly between any two time points under a Poisson model with p below 0.0001. TCR abundances were normalised to the total number of TCRs sequenced per sample and were expressed as counts per million. TRAV1-2 paired with TRAJ12, TRAJ20 or TRAJ33 defined MAIT TCRs, while TRAV10 paired with TRAJ18 defined iNKT TCRs. A search of VDJdb, accessed on 1 November 2021, was run for TCRs annotated to CMV, EBV and SARS-CoV-2, with TCRs annotated for multiple antigens excluded. TCRdb redid the processing of the public reads, applying fastp at Q25 and MiXCR, and retained in-frame beta chains. One record per CDR3 amino acid sequence lists the most common genes and DNA. TCRdb, rather than the study authors, made the V and J calls. In all, the sample holds tens of thousands of distinct CDR3 sequences, and about 9.9% of those were seen once. The top ten clonotypes cover approximately 10% of the sample.

Trimming removed 1 base from V and 3 bases from J, leaving 7 bases between the germline ends. Counted from cysteine to phenylalanine, this CDR3 has 14 amino acids. The DNA shown is the 42-base CDR3, in frame from base 1. A case-control design nested within a healthcare worker cohort in London, UK, was used, with weekly nasopharyngeal swab PCR tests and blood sampling performed. Healthcare workers were recruited during the week of the UK lockdown, between 23 and 31 March 2020, and followed weekly for up to roughly 15 weeks. Note on this clonotype: It has no known antigen specificity. Base qualities are missing; no much larger clone stands one base away.

The TCR comes from an adult who was a healthcare worker with PCR-confirmed SARS-CoV-2 infection or an uninfected control (not recorded which). Rearrangement joined TRBV12-3 or TRBV12-4 to TRBJ2-1; no D gene can be assigned with confidence. The sequencing sample was made of whole blood. The DNA reads TGTGCCAGCAGTTTAGAGTTGGGCTACAATGAGCAGTTCTTC. It translates to CASSLELGYNEQFF.